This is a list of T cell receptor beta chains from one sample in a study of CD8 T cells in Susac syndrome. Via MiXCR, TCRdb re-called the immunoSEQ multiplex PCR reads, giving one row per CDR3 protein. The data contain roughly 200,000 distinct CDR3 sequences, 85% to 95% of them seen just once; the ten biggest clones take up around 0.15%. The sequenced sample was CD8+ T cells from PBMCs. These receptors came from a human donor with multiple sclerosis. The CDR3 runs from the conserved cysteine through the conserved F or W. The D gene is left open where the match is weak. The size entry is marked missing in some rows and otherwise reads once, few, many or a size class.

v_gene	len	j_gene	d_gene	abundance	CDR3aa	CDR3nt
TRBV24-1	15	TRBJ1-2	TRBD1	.	CATSDWAGGYYGYTF	TGTGCCACCAGTGATTGGGCAGGGGGATACTATGGCTACACCTTC
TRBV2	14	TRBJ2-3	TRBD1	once	CASTRGQSTDTQYF	TGTGCCAGCACCAGGGGGCAGAGCACAGATACGCAGTATTTT
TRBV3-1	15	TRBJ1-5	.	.	CASSQGYGGNQPQHF	TGTGCCAGCAGCCAAGGCTACGGGGGCAATCAGCCCCAGCATTTT
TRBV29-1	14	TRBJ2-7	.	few	CSVGGGTPYYEQYF	TGCAGCGTTGGGGGGGGGACACCATACTACGAGCAGTACTTC
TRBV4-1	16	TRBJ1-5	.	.	CASSQEVVQVNQPQHF	TGCGCCAGCAGCCAAGAAGTTGTACAGGTGAATCAGCCCCAGCATTTT
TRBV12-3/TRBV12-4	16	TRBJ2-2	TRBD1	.	CASSSGQGALAGELFF	TGTGCCAGCAGCTCCGGACAGGGGGCGTTGGCTGGGGAGCTGTTTTTT
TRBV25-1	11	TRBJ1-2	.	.	CASTSTGGYTF	TGTGCCAGCACTTCGACAGGAGGCTACACCTTC
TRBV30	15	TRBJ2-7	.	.	CAWSAAMGAFREQYF	TGTGCCTGGAGTGCCGCGATGGGGGCGTTTAGAGAGCAGTACTTC
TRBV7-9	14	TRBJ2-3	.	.	CASSSTGTRDTQYF	TGTGCCAGCAGCTCGACAGGGACTAGGGATACGCAGTATTTT
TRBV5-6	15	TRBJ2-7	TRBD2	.	CASSAGLAGISEQYF	TGTGCCAGCAGCGCCGGACTAGCGGGAATCTCCGAGCAGTACTTC
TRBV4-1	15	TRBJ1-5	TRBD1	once	CASSPGTVSNQPQHF	TGCGCCAGCAGTCCCGGGACAGTTAGCAATCAGCCCCAGCATTTT
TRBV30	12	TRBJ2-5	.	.	CAWRAYRETQYF	TGTGCCTGGAGAGCCTATCGAGAGACCCAGTACTTC
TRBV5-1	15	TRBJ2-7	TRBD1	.	CASSPTTGNPYEQYF	TGCGCCAGCAGCCCGACGACAGGGAACCCCTACGAGCAGTACTTC
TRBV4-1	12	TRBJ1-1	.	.	CASSQGFAGTFF	TGCGCCAGCAGCCAAGGATTTGCAGGGACTTTCTTT
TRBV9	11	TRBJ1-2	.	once	CASSGRDGYTF	TGTGCCAGCAGCGGCCGGGATGGCTACACCTTC
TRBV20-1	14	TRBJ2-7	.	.	CSARARTDFYEQYF	TGCAGTGCTAGAGCTCGGACAGATTTCTACGAGCAGTACTTC
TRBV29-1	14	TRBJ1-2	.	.	CSVGSGQSDYGYTF	TGCAGCGTTGGTTCAGGACAAAGTGACTATGGCTACACCTTC
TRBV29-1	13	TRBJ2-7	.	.	CSVVWGASYEQYF	TGCAGCGTCGTTTGGGGGGCGAGCTACGAGCAGTACTTC
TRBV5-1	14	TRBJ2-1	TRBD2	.	CASSWTSGGNEQFF	TGCGCCAGCAGCTGGACTAGCGGGGGGAATGAGCAGTTCTTC
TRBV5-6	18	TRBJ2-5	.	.	CASSHVGPGWENQETQYF	TGTGCCAGCTCCCATGTGGGGCCCGGGTGGGAGAACCAAGAGACCCAGTACTTC
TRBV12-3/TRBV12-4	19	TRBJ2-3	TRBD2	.	CASSLAGTSPGWSTDTQYF	TGTGCCAGCAGTTTAGCCGGGACTAGCCCAGGTTGGAGCACAGATACGCAGTATTTT
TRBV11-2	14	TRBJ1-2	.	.	CASSPLGRGDGYTF	TGTGCCAGCAGCCCTTTGGGCAGGGGAGATGGCTACACCTTC
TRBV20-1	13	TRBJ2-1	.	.	CSASQGPYNEQFF	TGCAGTGCTAGTCAGGGCCCCTACAATGAGCAGTTCTTC
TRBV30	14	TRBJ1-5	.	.	CAWSADVVNQPQHF	TGTGCCTGGAGTGCCGATGTCGTCAATCAGCCCCAGCATTTT